These 4 T cell receptor beta chains came from one sample sequenced in a study of shared clonotypes between healthy human individuals. Sequenced by immunoSEQ multiplex PCR; TCRdb stores in-frame clones only, minus some. The table lists almost 700,000 clones, about 90% of them singletons. In the naive CD8 group, cells lacked CD45RO and were positively selected for CCR7, so terminally differentiated effector memory CD45RA+ cells were left out. Specimen: naive CD8+ T cells sorted from blood. The receptors were gathered from a young man in good health.

V and J are TRBV13 and TRBJ1-3; D is unresolved. The germline V and J ends were trimmed by 5 bases and 0 bases, with 11 bases remaining between them. Per the germline V gene, CDR1 is PRHDT and CDR2 is FYEKMQ (reference sequence). The CDR3 consists of 15 residues. The CDR3 spells CASSNTQYSGNTIYF. CDR3 DNA: TGTGCCAGCAGCAACACTCAGTACTCTGGAAACACCATATATTTT.

The J gene is TRBJ1-1, the V gene TRBV6-1; 7 bases fit TRBD1. Germline V gene data show CDR1 as MNHNS and CDR2 as SASEGT. J was trimmed by 1 base and V by 4 bases; bases with no gene match: 6. The CDR3 sequence is 15 residues long. CDR3 nucleotide sequence: TGTGCCAGCAGTGCCTTGGAGGGGGCGAACACTGAAGCTTTCTTT. Protein: CASSALEGANTEAFF.

As for this clone: One end of the junction fails to match germline, which may point to a read error. The CDR3 DNA is TGTGCCAGCAGCAAAGAAATAAATTGGAGCACTGAAGCTTTCTTT. Amino acid sequence: CASSKEINWSTEAFF. V and J are TRBV4-2 and TRBJ1-1; D is unclear. Germline-derived CDR1 and CDR2 are LGHNA and YNFKEQ. The CDR3 length is 15 residues.

J is TRBJ1-3 and V is TRBV5-1; 7 bases line up with TRBD1. This CDR3 is 16 amino acids long. CDR1 is SGHRS, CDR2 YFSETQ, per germline. With V trimmed by 4 bases and J by 3 bases, 10 bases remained unmatched. The CDR3 sequence: CASSPGTGVLGNTIYF. CDR3 coding DNA: TGCGCCAGCAGCCCTGGAACAGGGGTCCTTGGAAACACCATATATTTT.